This T cell receptor (beta chain) was found in a study of blood T cell repertoires in COVID-19. The germline V gene has CDR1 MDHEN and CDR2 SYDVKM. V lost 0 bases, J lost 3 bases, and 12 bases lay in between. This CDR3 region has 16 residues. The assay was immunoSEQ multiplex PCR, and TCRdb's table has in-frame clones only and misses some. The profile shows roughly 45,000 clones, 85% to 95% of them singletons. Sample: peripheral blood. This TCR derives from a man aged 55 to 69 with COVID-19, enrolled during active disease. The chain has TRBV28 and TRBJ2-4, with D maybe TRBD1 (6 bases). The chain's CDR3 is CASSLWGRGVKNIQYF. CDR3 nucleotides: TGTGCCAGCAGTTTATGGGGCAGGGGTGTCAAAAACATTCAGTACTTC.